These T cell receptor beta chains were read from a single sample in a study of blood T cell repertoires in COVID-19. Data came from immunoSEQ multiplex PCR; TCRdb stores just in-frame clones and leaves some out. The table includes about 180,000 clones, roughly 83% detected once. Material for sequencing was peripheral blood. The receptors shown here come from a human donor in a cohort sampled during active COVID-19. Each CDR3 is given with its conserved first and last residue. The D gene is left open where the match is weak. Part of the rows lack a size; the others show once, few, many or a class for expanded clones.

size	J	D	V	CDR3	DNA
-	TRBJ1-6	-	TRBV19	CASSQGSGVGSPLHF	TGTGCCAGTAGCCAAGGTTCAGGGGTGGGCTCACCCCTCCACTTT
-	TRBJ1-2	-	TRBV4-3	CASSQDHIYGYTF	TGCGCCAGCAGCCAAGATCACATTTATGGCTACACCTTC
-	TRBJ2-7	TRBD1	TRBV7-9	CATWGTGYEQYF	TGTGCCACCTGGGGGACAGGCTACGAGCAGTACTTC
-	TRBJ2-7	-	TRBV28	CASSPGLYSYEQYF	TGTGCCAGCAGTCCGGGACTCTACTCCTACGAGCAGTACTTC
-	TRBJ2-1	-	TRBV6-4	CASSPSVEGLSEQFF	TGTGCCAGCAGCCCAAGCGTAGAGGGTCTTAGTGAGCAGTTCTTC
-	TRBJ2-5	TRBD2	TRBV6-6	CASKEGGETQYF	TGTGCCAGCAAGGAGGGAGGGGAGACCCAGTACTTC
-	TRBJ1-1	TRBD1	TRBV11-2	CASSFDRDGNTEAFF	TGTGCCAGCAGCTTCGACAGGGATGGGAACACTGAAGCTTTCTTT
few	TRBJ1-3	TRBD1	TRBV7-3	CASSSAGGPGNTIYF	TGTGCCAGCAGCTCTGCAGGGGGCCCTGGAAACACCATATATTTT
-	TRBJ1-1	TRBD1	TRBV2	CASRVGTENTEAFF	TGTGCCAGCAGGGTCGGGACAGAGAACACTGAAGCTTTCTTT
-	TRBJ1-4	TRBD1	TRBV10-1	CASSQDRRGEKLFF	TGCGCCAGCAGTCAGGACAGGAGGGGTGAAAAACTGTTTTTT
-	TRBJ2-7	TRBD1	TRBV11-2	CASSQGQGPYEQYF	TGTGCCAGCAGCCAGGGACAGGGGCCCTACGAGCAGTACTTC
-	TRBJ2-7	-	TRBV5-4	CASSTGPGEIYEQYF	TGTGCCAGCAGTACGGGACCGGGAGAAATCTACGAGCAGTACTTC
once	TRBJ2-2	TRBD1	TRBV19	CASSIETGGTGELFF	TGTGCCAGTAGTATAGAGACAGGGGGCACCGGGGAGCTGTTTTTT
-	TRBJ1-5	-	TRBV6-6	CASSYGTYFSNQPQHF	TGTGCCAGCAGTTACGGGACATACTTTAGCAATCAGCCCCAGCATTTT
-	TRBJ1-1	TRBD1	TRBV6-5	CASSFRTGGNTEAFF	TGTGCCAGCAGTTTTAGAACAGGGGGGAACACTGAAGCTTTCTTT
-	TRBJ1-4	-	TRBV10-2	CAVSRATNEKLFF	TGCGCCGTTTCCAGGGCGACTAATGAAAAACTGTTTTTT
-	TRBJ1-4	-	TRBV29-1	CSVGANEKLFF	TGCAGCGTTGGCGCAAATGAAAAACTGTTTTTT
-	TRBJ2-1	TRBD1	TRBV6-2/TRBV6-3	CASSYSRTGGSNEQFF	TGTGCCAGCAGTTACTCGAGGACAGGGGGCTCGAATGAGCAGTTCTTC
few	TRBJ2-7	-	TRBV11-3	CASSLEPGEGAEQYF	TGTGCCAGCAGCTTAGAACCAGGGGAAGGCGCCGAGCAGTACTTC
-	TRBJ2-7	TRBD1	TRBV7-9	CASSSSGTGGYYEQYF	TGTGCCAGCAGCTCATCCGGGACAGGGGGGTACTACGAGCAGTACTTC
-	TRBJ1-6	TRBD1	TRBV11-3	CASSPGETGCHNSPLHF	TGTGCCAGCAGCCCTGGCGAGACAGGGTGCCATAATTCACCCCTCCACTTT
-	TRBJ2-7	-	TRBV11-2	CASSFYSYEQYF	TGTGCCAGCAGCTTTTACAGTTACGAGCAGTACTTC
-	TRBJ1-1	-	TRBV4-3	CASSQEAQMNTEAFF	TGCGCCAGCAGCCAAGAAGCGCAGATGAACACTGAAGCTTTCTTT
-	TRBJ2-7	TRBD1	TRBV10-2	CASRTGGSYEQYF	TGCGCCAGCAGGACAGGGGGCTCCTACGAGCAGTACTTC
-	TRBJ1-2	TRBD1	TRBV6-5	CASSYSGQVGGYTF	TGTGCCAGCAGTTACTCGGGACAGGTGGGAGGCTACACCTTC
-	TRBJ2-1	TRBD2	TRBV2	CASSEAGGTNLIYNEQFF	TGTGCCAGCAGTGAAGCGGGCGGGACTAACCTAATCTACAATGAGCAGTTCTTC
-	TRBJ1-2	-	TRBV2	CASRGLYTNYGYTF	TGTGCCAGCAGAGGACTTTATACTAACTATGGCTACACCTTC
-	TRBJ2-5	-	TRBV7-3	CASSLWAEETQYF	TGTGCCAGCAGCTTATGGGCAGAAGAGACCCAGTACTTC
once	TRBJ2-7	-	TRBV11-2	CASSLELGISYEQYF	TGTGCCAGCAGCTTAGAACTCGGGATCTCCTACGAGCAGTACTTC
-	TRBJ2-7	TRBD2	TRBV19	CASSTGLAGGIYEQYF	TGTGCCAGTAGTACGGGACTAGCTGGGGGGATCTACGAGCAGTACTTC
few	TRBJ1-4	-	TRBV2	CASSAGGSNEKLFF	TGTGCCAGCAGTGCCGGGGGTTCTAATGAAAAACTGTTTTTT
few	TRBJ1-5	-	TRBV11-2	CASSLGTWGGNQPQHF	TGTGCCAGCAGCTTAGGCACATGGGGGGGCAATCAGCCCCAGCATTTT
-	TRBJ2-7	-	TRBV19	CASSYRTSYYEQYF	TGTGCCAGTAGTTATCGGACAAGCTACTACGAGCAGTACTTC
few	TRBJ1-6	-	TRBV4-1	CASSQEGRVQTPLHF	TGCGCCAGCAGCCAAGAAGGCAGGGTACAGACACCCCTCCACTTT
-	TRBJ2-2	TRBD1	TRBV28	CASITGANTGELFF	TGTGCCAGCATAACAGGGGCGAACACCGGGGAGCTGTTTTTT
-	TRBJ2-7	-	TRBV19	CASTNSLGSYEQYF	TGTGCCAGTACCAACAGCTTGGGCTCCTACGAGCAGTACTTC
-	TRBJ1-5	-	TRBV7-8	CASSSTPRLVGGQPQHF	TGTGCCAGCAGCTCCACCCCTCGGTTGGTGGGGGGTCAGCCCCAGCATTTT